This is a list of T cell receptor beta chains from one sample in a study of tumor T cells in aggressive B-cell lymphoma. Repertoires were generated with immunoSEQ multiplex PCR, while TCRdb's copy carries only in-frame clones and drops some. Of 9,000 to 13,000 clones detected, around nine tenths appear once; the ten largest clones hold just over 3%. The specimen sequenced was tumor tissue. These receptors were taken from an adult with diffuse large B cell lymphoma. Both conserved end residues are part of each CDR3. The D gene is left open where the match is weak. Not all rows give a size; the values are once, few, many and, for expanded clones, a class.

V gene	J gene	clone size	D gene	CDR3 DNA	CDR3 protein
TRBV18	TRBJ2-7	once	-	TGTGCCAGCTCACCGGGCAGGGAAGAGCAGTACTTC	CASSPGREEQYF
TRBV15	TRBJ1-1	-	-	TGTGCCACCAGTCCCCGTCCCAGGGAAGAAGCTTTCTTT	CATSPRPREEAFF
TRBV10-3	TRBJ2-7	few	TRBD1	TGTGCCATCAGTCTGGCAGGGGGCGGGGAGCAGTACTTC	CAISLAGGGEQYF
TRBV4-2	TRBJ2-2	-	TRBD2	TGTGCCAGCAGCCAAGATCCTCCTAGCGGGGGGGCCGGGGAGCTGTTTTTT	CASSQDPPSGGAGELFF
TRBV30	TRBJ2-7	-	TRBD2	TGTGCCTGGACCCTAGGACTAGCGGGAGTTCCGCCCTACGAGCAGTACTTC	CAWTLGLAGVPPYEQYF
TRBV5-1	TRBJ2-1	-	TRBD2	TGCGCCAGCAGCTTGGGGGGGACTAGTGTTGAGCAGTTCTTC	CASSLGGTSVEQFF
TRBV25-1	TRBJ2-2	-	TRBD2	TGTGCCAGCAGTGACCCGACTAGCGGCACATGGGGCGGGGAGCTGTTTTTT	CASSDPTSGTWGGELFF
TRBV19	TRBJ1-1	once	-	TGTGCCAGTAGTATTTTCGGACAGTCGAACACTGAAGCTTTCTTT	CASSIFGQSNTEAFF
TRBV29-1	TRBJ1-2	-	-	TGCAGCGTTCGACGACAGGACGCCTATGGCTACACCTTC	CSVRRQDAYGYTF
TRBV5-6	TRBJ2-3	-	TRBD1	TGTGCCAGCAGCCTATGGGACAGGGAGGCAGATACGCAGTATTTT	CASSLWDREADTQYF
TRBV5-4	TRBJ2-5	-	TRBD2	TGTGCCAGCAGCTTACTAGCGCAAGGTTTACAAGAGACCCAGTACTTC	CASSLLAQGLQETQYF
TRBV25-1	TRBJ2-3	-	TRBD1	TGTACGAGTCGACAGGGGGCAACAGATACGCAGTATTTT	CTSRQGATDTQYF
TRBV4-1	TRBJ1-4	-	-	TGCGCCAGCAGCCGTACCCCTTTGACAGGCATTAATGAAAAACTGTTTTTT	CASSRTPLTGINEKLFF
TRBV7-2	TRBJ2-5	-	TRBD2	TGTGCCAGCAGCTCCAGAGCGAAACTAGCGGGAGGAGAGCAGTACTTC	CASSSRAKLAGGEQYF
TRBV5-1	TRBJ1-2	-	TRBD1	TGCGCCAGCAGCTTAGCAGGGGGAGAGGAAAATGGCTACACCTTC	CASSLAGGEENGYTF
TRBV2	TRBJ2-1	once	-	TGTGCCACCGGGGGATACAATGAGCAGTTCTTC	CATGGYNEQFF
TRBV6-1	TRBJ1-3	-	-	TGTGCCAGCAGCGGAACAGGGTACTCTGGAAACACCATATATTTT	CASSGTGYSGNTIYF